This TCR beta chain was sequenced for a study of neurological immune-mediated disorders. Findings and limits, study-wide: Among expanded clones, no CDR3 amino acid sequences were shared across subjects, a pattern suggesting private repertoires in all groups. It was HTLV-1-associated myelopathy that showed the most TCR clonal expansion, while multiple sclerosis showed the least, falling below healthy controls.

The making of cDNA relied on 5'RACE with 10-nucleotide random UMIs. Over 200 million TCR-beta sequences from 15-18 subjects were obtained in each sequencing run. TCRdb re-called the 5' RACE reads through MiXCR, storing one row per CDR3 protein. The sample gives 65,000 to 95,000 distinct CDR3 sequences, around 6% of which show up once; over 6.5% is in the top ten. Germline CDR1 reads MNHEY; CDR2 reads SVGAGI. CDR3 size: 14 residues. Trimming at V came to 6 bases and at J to 3 bases, leaving 6 bases not matched to a gene. Documented time point: longitudinal time-point 2. In its sample, this clonotype was seen many times. What it recognizes is unknown.

This TCR derives from a woman aged 55 to 70 with multiple sclerosis. Sequencing was done on a sample of PBMCs. The V gene is TRBV6-5, the J gene TRBJ1-2, with 8 bases aligning to TRBD1. Written as DNA, the CDR3 is TGTGCCAGCAGACGGACAGGGAGGGACTATGGCTACACCTTC. Amino acids: CASRRTGRDYGYTF.